This TCR beta chain was profiled in a study of blood T cell repertoires in COVID-19. Study context: Samples taken during acute and convalescent COVID-19 were collected in the United States, Italy and Spain. T cells, B-cell-depleted T cells, or PBMCs provided the cDNA or gDNA that served as material.

Authors' analysis steps: It was from reference gene primer amplification that nucleated cell counts were estimated. Produced via immunoSEQ multiplex PCR; TCRdb's table is partial and in-frame only. The V and J calls and clone size are taken from that table; D and trimming were inferred from the DNA. The sample shows about 99,000 clones, around 88% of them seen only once. Material: peripheral blood. This TCR was recovered from a human donor in a cohort sampled during active COVID-19.

In DNA form, the CDR3 reads TGTGCCAGCAGCTCTACAGGGTACACCGGGGAGCTGTTTTTT. This codes for CASSSTGYTGELFF. The chain couples TRBV7-3 to TRBJ2-2, with TRBD1 as a possible D gene (6 bases). Trimming left V 4 bases short and J 3 bases short, with 9 bases between. Looked up from germline, CDR1 is SGHTA and CDR2 is FQGTGA. The CDR3 contains 14 residues.